The rows below give T cell receptor beta chains drawn from one sample of a study of cytomegalovirus exposure and HLA in healthy donors. The table came from immunoSEQ multiplex PCR; TCRdb's copy has only in-frame clones and leaves some out. In the table there are under 200,000 clones, 75% of which are singletons. Sequencing was performed on PBMCs. Receptors were obtained from a woman aged 45-59 years in good health and CMV-seropositive. Both conserved end residues are part of each CDR3. The D gene is left open where the match is weak. Clone size is given for some rows only: seen once, a few or many times, or a class if the clone is expanded.

D gene	clone size	V gene	J gene	CDR3 protein	CDR3 DNA
.	.	TRBV5-1	TRBJ1-1	CASSLRGSGTEAFF	TGCGCCAGCAGCTTGCGGGGGTCGGGCACTGAAGCTTTCTTT
TRBD1	.	TRBV11-2	TRBJ2-7	CASSWDRSSYEQYF	TGTGCCAGCAGCTGGGACAGGTCATCCTACGAGCAGTACTTC
TRBD1	.	TRBV30	TRBJ1-1	CAWRDRGYTEAFF	TGTGCCTGGAGAGACAGGGGGTACACTGAAGCTTTCTTT
.	.	TRBV7-6	TRBJ1-6	CASSLDLAHSHGSPLHF	TGTGCCAGCAGCTTAGACCTCGCCCACAGTCACGGTTCACCCCTCCACTTT
.	.	TRBV6-1	TRBJ2-6	CASLRVSGANVLTF	TGTGCCAGCTTGAGGGTCTCTGGGGCCAACGTCCTGACTTTC
.	few	TRBV11-3	TRBJ1-2	CASSHGLASNYGYTF	TGTGCCAGCAGCCACGGGCTAGCTTCTAACTATGGCTACACCTTC
TRBD2	.	TRBV4-2	TRBJ2-1	CASSATSDEQFF	TGTGCCAGCAGCGCTACTAGCGATGAGCAGTTCTTC
.	few	TRBV6-1	TRBJ1-3	CASSEYLESSGNTIYF	TGTGCCAGCAGTGAATATCTGGAGAGCTCTGGAAACACCATATATTTT
.	.	TRBV9	TRBJ1-3	CASSVGIGNTIYF	TGTGCCAGCAGCGTAGGTATAGGAAACACCATATATTTT
.	.	TRBV2	TRBJ1-3	CASSEQGNTIYF	TGTGCCAGCAGTGAACAGGGAAACACCATATATTTT
.	.	TRBV2	TRBJ2-5	CASSGRQEQYF	TGTGCCAGCAGTGGTCGACAAGAGCAGTACTTC
TRBD2	.	TRBV6-6	TRBJ2-1	CASSYTVRGGHNEQFF	TGTGCCAGCAGTTACACGGTGCGGGGGGGTCACAATGAGCAGTTCTTC
.	.	TRBV18	TRBJ1-1	CASSPLTGNTEAFF	TGTGCCAGCTCACCATTGACAGGTAACACTGAAGCTTTCTTT
.	.	TRBV2	TRBJ2-5	CASGKGVTQETQYF	TGTGCCAGCGGGAAGGGGGTCACACAAGAGACCCAGTACTTC
.	.	TRBV5-1	TRBJ2-3	CASSLGTSIGTDTQYF	TGCGCCAGCAGCTTGGGGACATCTATTGGAACAGATACGCAGTATTTT
.	.	TRBV5-1	TRBJ1-6	CASSSGGSSYNSPLHF	TGCGCCAGCAGTTCGGGGGGAAGCTCCTATAATTCACCCCTCCACTTT
.	.	TRBV18	TRBJ1-4	CASSPGGNEKLFF	TGTGCCAGCTCACCAGGAGGGAATGAAAAACTGTTTTTT
TRBD1	.	TRBV29-1	TRBJ2-3	CSVVPSNRQGVEVNTQYF	TGCAGCGTTGTACCTAGTAACCGACAGGGAGTAGAAGTCAATACGCAGTATTTT
TRBD2	.	TRBV6-1	TRBJ2-2	CASPRLAANTGELFF	TGTGCCAGCCCAAGACTAGCGGCAAACACCGGGGAGCTGTTTTTT
TRBD1	.	TRBV29-1	TRBJ1-1	CSVEGTGALNTEAFF	TGCAGCGTTGAGGGGACAGGCGCGCTGAACACTGAAGCTTTCTTT
.	few	TRBV4-1	TRBJ1-1	CASSQVGGVEAFF	TGCGCCAGCAGCCAAGTCGGAGGGGTTGAAGCTTTCTTT
.	.	TRBV18	TRBJ2-7	CASSPYGGEGSYEQYF	TGTGCCAGCTCACCATACGGCGGAGAGGGCTCCTACGAGCAGTACTTC
.	.	TRBV6-6	TRBJ1-3	CASHHGTPGNTIYF	TGTGCCAGTCACCACGGGACACCTGGAAACACCATATATTTT
.	.	TRBV27	TRBJ2-3	CASSLLSTDTQYF	TGTGCCAGCAGCTTACTAAGCACAGATACGCAGTATTTT
TRBD1	.	TRBV2	TRBJ1-2	CASAGQSNYGYTF	TGTGCCAGCGCGGGACAGTCTAACTATGGCTACACCTTC
TRBD1	.	TRBV30	TRBJ1-5	CAWSRVGQGAGQPQHF	TGTGCCTGGAGTCGGGTAGGGCAGGGGGCAGGGCAGCCCCAGCATTTT
.	.	TRBV19	TRBJ2-2	CASSSGQKNTGELFF	TGTGCCAGTAGTAGTGGACAGAAAAACACCGGGGAGCTGTTTTTT
.	few	TRBV5-1	TRBJ1-2	CASSLESSRYGYTF	TGCGCCAGCAGCTTGGAATCGAGTCGCTATGGCTACACCTTC
.	.	TRBV5-6	TRBJ2-2	CASSLARNTGELFF	TGTGCCAGCAGCTTGGCCAGGAACACCGGGGAGCTGTTTTTT
.	few	TRBV2	TRBJ1-1	CASSRTGTEAFF	TGTGCCAGCAGTCGGACTGGCACTGAAGCTTTCTTT
TRBD2	.	TRBV6-6	TRBJ2-2	CASTVAGGGTGELFF	TGTGCCAGCACCGTTGCGGGGGGGGGCACCGGGGAGCTGTTTTTT
.	once	TRBV13	TRBJ2-3	CASSSQTRQYF	TGTGCCAGCAGCTCCCAGACAAGGCAGTATTTT
.	.	TRBV30	TRBJ2-3	CAWSQAARGPDTQYF	TGTGCCTGGAGCCAGGCAGCCAGGGGCCCAGATACGCAGTATTTT
TRBD1	.	TRBV6-1	TRBJ1-1	CASSQQGGTEAFF	TGTGCCAGCAGCCAACAGGGGGGCACTGAAGCTTTCTTT
.	.	TRBV5-1	TRBJ2-7	CASSLPNYEQYF	TGCGCCAGCAGCTTGCCCAACTACGAGCAGTACTTC
TRBD1	.	TRBV2	TRBJ1-2	CASTLTGTTYGYTF	TGTGCCAGCACCCTGACAGGGACCACCTATGGCTACACCTTC
TRBD1	few	TRBV7-7	TRBJ2-1	CASSPPGQGYNEQFF	TGTGCCAGCAGCCCGCCGGGACAGGGTTACAATGAGCAGTTCTTC
TRBD2	.	TRBV7-3	TRBJ2-3	CASSLRSSGRTDTQYF	TGTGCCAGCAGCTTACGATCTAGCGGGCGCACAGATACGCAGTATTTT
.	.	TRBV27	TRBJ1-4	CASSFLLNEKLFF	TGTGCCAGCAGTTTTCTATTGAATGAAAAACTGTTTTTT
TRBD1	.	TRBV14	TRBJ1-1	CASSQERLGGAEAFF	TGTGCCAGCAGCCAAGAAAGGTTAGGGGGCGCTGAAGCTTTCTTT
.	few	TRBV7-3	TRBJ2-3	CASSLDRYTDTQYF	TGTGCCAGCAGCTTGGACAGATACACAGATACGCAGTATTTT
TRBD1	.	TRBV6-5	TRBJ1-2	CASSYRDRGHYGYTF	TGTGCCAGCAGTTACAGGGACAGGGGCCACTATGGCTACACCTTC
.	few	TRBV14	TRBJ2-1	CASSPRIGNEQFF	TGTGCCAGCAGCCCGAGGATCGGGAATGAGCAGTTCTTC
.	few	TRBV2	TRBJ1-5	CASSVGGTSNQPQHF	TGTGCCAGCAGTGTTGGGGGGACCAGCAATCAGCCCCAGCATTTT
.	.	TRBV6-5	TRBJ1-1	CASSYFSGLNTEAFF	TGTGCCAGCAGTTACTTTTCAGGGTTGAACACTGAAGCTTTCTTT
.	.	TRBV18	TRBJ1-3	CASSPIPGDMGNTIYF	TGTGCCAGCTCACCAATCCCAGGGGACATGGGAAACACCATATATTTT
TRBD2	.	TRBV5-1	TRBJ2-1	CASSSLAGVVGEQFF	TGCGCCAGCAGTTCCCTAGCGGGGGTGGTTGGTGAGCAGTTCTTC
TRBD1	few	TRBV7-9	TRBJ1-2	CASSSTGQNYGYTF	TGTGCCAGCAGCTCGACAGGGCAGAACTATGGCTACACCTTC
.	.	TRBV5-1	TRBJ2-2	CASSPGMNTGELFF	TGCGCCAGCAGCCCCGGGATGAACACCGGGGAGCTGTTTTTT
TRBD1	.	TRBV6-1	TRBJ1-1	CASSGILTGGATEAFF	TGTGCCAGCAGTGGGATACTGACAGGGGGGGCCACTGAAGCTTTCTTT
.	.	TRBV19	TRBJ1-4	CASSIQGGVTEKLFF	TGTGCCAGTAGTATACAGGGCGGGGTTACCGAAAAACTGTTTTTT
TRBD2	.	TRBV19	TRBJ2-1	CASSIGGGIKRDNEQFF	TGTGCCAGTAGTATAGGGGGAGGGATTAAGCGGGACAATGAGCAGTTCTTC
TRBD1	few	TRBV9	TRBJ2-5	CASSVADREEETQYF	TGTGCCAGCAGCGTAGCGGACAGGGAAGAAGAGACCCAGTACTTC